This TCR beta chain was captured by sequencing in a study of blood T cell repertoires in COVID-19 (dated by TCRdb to the early 2020s). About the full investigation: Collaborator samples came from the United States, Italy and Spain and covered acute and convalescent phases of COVID-19. A de-identified subject ID, COVID-19 status, age in years and sex were almost always included in the sample metadata. Samples came from the ongoing ImmuneRACE study (first 160 participants) plus 1,254 subjects from 6 global collaborators. The material from the prospective study consisted of cDNA or gDNA derived from T cells, B-cell-depleted T cells, or PBMCs. Where available, HLA class I and class II types were obtained from metadata supplied by the sample provider rather than from assay-based typing. The dataset comprised deeply sampled blood TCRbeta repertoires from subjects exposed to, actively infected with, or recovered from COVID-19. The repertoires were released in a freely available public database meant as a resource for research on the immune response to SARS-CoV-2. Findings and caveats that apply to the study as a whole: How much clinical and demographic metadata was included differed by source and by participant, and the metadata was provided uncurated.

TCRbeta CDR3 regions were amplified from genomic DNA by means of the immunoSEQ Assay, a bias-controlled multiplex PCR. As for how the authors treated the data: The number of nucleated cells in each sample was estimated by amplification of reference gene primers within the assay. To quantify the absolute abundance of each unique TCRbeta CDR3 rearrangement, sequence reads were collapsed and filtered. For each sample, productive Simpson clonality was calculated as the square root of Simpson's diversity index over productive rearrangements. TCRdb carries this immuneACCESS record with in-frame sequences only. Its versions omit some clonotypes, under half of them owing to an unresolved V gene in the studies checked, with the rest unexplained. Clone size and the V and J calls come from that table; the DNA yielded D and trimming. The sample includes roughly 130,000 clones, with 70% to 85% observed a single time. The ten largest clones add up to roughly 17% of the sample.

Collaborating institutions collected whole blood in K2EDTA tubes following their own protocols. Collaborator samples were shipped for TCRbeta analysis as frozen whole blood, isolated PBMCs, or DNA extracted from either sample type. As concerns this clone: What antigen it recognizes has not been identified. No per-base quality is available; no much larger clone lies one base away.

Based on the germline V gene (reference sequence), the CDR1 and CDR2 sequences are WNHNN and SYGVQD. V loses 6 bases of germline sequence and J loses 6 bases, and the interval between the two ends is 14 bases. From its cysteine to its phenylalanine, the CDR3 spans 14 amino acids. The kept DNA is CDR3 alone, 42 bases in frame from the first base. The chain uses TRBV10-1 and TRBJ2-2; perhaps TRBD1 is the D gene, with 5 bases matching. The TCR comes from a woman between 50 and 59 years old with acute or convalescent COVID-19. Sample: peripheral blood. The nucleotide sequence reads TGCGCCAGCAGCGAAACAGGATCGCCCGGGGAGCTGTTTTTT. It is translated as CASSETGSPGELFF.